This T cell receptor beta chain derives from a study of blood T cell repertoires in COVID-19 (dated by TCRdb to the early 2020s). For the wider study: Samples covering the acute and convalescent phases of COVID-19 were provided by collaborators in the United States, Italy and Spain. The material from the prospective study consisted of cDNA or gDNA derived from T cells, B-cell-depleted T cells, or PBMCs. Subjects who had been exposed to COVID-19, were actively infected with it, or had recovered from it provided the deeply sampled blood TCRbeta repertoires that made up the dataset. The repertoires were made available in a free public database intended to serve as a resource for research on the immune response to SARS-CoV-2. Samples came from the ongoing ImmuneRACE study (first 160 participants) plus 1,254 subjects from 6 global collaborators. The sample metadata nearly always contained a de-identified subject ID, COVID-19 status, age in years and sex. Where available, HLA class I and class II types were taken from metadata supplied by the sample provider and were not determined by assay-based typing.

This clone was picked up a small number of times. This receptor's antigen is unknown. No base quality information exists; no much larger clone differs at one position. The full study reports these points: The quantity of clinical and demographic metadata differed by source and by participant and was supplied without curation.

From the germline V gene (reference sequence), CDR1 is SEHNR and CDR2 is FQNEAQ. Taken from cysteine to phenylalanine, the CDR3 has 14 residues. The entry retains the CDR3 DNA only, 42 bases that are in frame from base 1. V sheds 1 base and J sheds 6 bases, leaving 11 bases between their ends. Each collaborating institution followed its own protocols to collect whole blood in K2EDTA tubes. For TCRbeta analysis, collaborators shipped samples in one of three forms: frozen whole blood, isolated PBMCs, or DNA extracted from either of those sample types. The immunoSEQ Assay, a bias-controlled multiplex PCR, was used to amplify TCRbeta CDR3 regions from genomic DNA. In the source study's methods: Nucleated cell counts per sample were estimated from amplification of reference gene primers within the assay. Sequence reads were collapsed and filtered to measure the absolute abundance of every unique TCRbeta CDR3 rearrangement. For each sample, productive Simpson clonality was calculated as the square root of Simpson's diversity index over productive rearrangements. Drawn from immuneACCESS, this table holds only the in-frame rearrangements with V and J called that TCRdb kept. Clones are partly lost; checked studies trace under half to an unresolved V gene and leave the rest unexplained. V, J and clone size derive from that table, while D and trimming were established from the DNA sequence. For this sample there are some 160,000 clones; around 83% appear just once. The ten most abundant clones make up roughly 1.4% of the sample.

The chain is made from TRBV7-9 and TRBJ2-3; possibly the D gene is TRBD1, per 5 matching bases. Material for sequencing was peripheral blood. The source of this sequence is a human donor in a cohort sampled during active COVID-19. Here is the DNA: TGTGCCAGCAGCTTAGAAGGGGCGATCGATACGCAGTATTTT. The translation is CASSLEGAIDTQYF.